What follows is one T cell receptor beta chain and its context. Its cognate antigen is unknown. Described treatment: over 15 received Ad26.COV2.S at low or high dose, single or two shots; roughly 5 received placebo; per-sample allocation not given. Day 63 after the first vaccine or placebo injection was the time point for sampling. Vaccine was an Ad26 vector expressing Wuhan-strain SARS-CoV-2 spike. J was trimmed by 0 bases and V by 3 bases; bases with no gene match: 4. Germline V lookup: CDR1 SNHLY, CDR2 FYNNEI. CDR3 length: 16 residues. The sample belongs to a study of Ad26.COV2.S vaccination and SARS-CoV-2 variants. Study background: Donor had been placed in the Ad26.COV2.S arm of the COV1001 trial. The study gave Ad26.COV2.S intramuscularly, once or twice 56 days apart. Study findings and constraints: Assessments of TCR breadth and depth may have underestimated the total T cell responses.

Using immunoSEQ multiplex PCR, the repertoire was profiled, and TCRdb retains in-frame clones only, with some absent. The sample has roughly 350,000 clones, around 89% seen once; the top ten hold approximately 5%. Sample: peripheral blood, taken in a trial of Ad26.COV2.S vaccine versus placebo. The chain uses TRBV2 and TRBJ1-5, with 8 bases matching TRBD1. This receptor was taken from a person aged 18-65 years who received the Ad26.COV2.S COVID-19 vaccine or a placebo. CDR3 DNA sequence: TGTGCCAGCAGTGAGGACAGGGAAGTTAGCAATCAGCCCCAGCATTTT. Protein sequence: CASSEDREVSNQPQHF.